A single sample is the source of the 26 T cell receptor beta chains below, sequenced in a study of OX40 agonist ivuxolimab in advanced cancers. Sequencing used immunoSEQ multiplex PCR; TCRdb keeps in-frame clones, though not all of them. The data hold about 47,000 clones, with around nine tenths observed a single time. The sequencing used CD4+ or CD8+ T cells sorted from blood, collected in a trial of the OX40 agonist ivuxolimab. The receptors shown here come from an adult with an advanced solid tumor such as melanoma, head and neck, liver or kidney cancer.

The V and J genes are TRBV19 and TRBJ2-1, with TRBD1 matching 10 bases. J was trimmed by 6 bases and V by 6 bases; bases with no gene match: 5. Germline V gene sequence: CDR1 LNHDA, CDR2 SQIVND (reference sequence). This CDR3 region has 14 residues. This CDR3 is CASRPGQGLNEQFF. The CDR3 region has the DNA TGTGCCAGTAGACCGGGACAGGGGCTCAATGAGCAGTTCTTC.

This chain links TRBV4-1 with TRBJ2-5; possible D gene TRBD2, 6 bases. CDR1 is MGHRA, CDR2 YSYEKL, per germline. Trimming took 0 bases from V and 4 from J, leaving 21 bases between them. This CDR3 contains 18 residues. CDR3 nucleotides: TGCGCCAGCAGCCAAGATTTCCGAGGAGGGCGGTGGATAGAGACCCAGTACTTC. Translating gives CASSQDFRGGRWIETQYF.

The V and J genes are TRBV6-6 and TRBJ1-3; D is ambiguous. V lost 10 bases and J lost 4, with 8 bases in between. The CDR3 is made up of 11 amino acids. Germline V gives CDR1 MNHNY, CDR2 SVGAGI (reference sequence). CDR3 bases: TGTGCCACCGGGAGGGGAAACACCATATATTTT. This gives the protein CATGRGNTIYF.

This sequence joins TRBV19 and TRBJ2-7; 9 nucleotides line up with TRBD1. This CDR3 has 13 residues. Trimming removed 10 bases from V and 1 base from J; junction bases left unmatched: 5. Germline-derived CDR1 and CDR2 are LNHDA and SQIVND (reference sequence). CDR3 loop: CATSQGASYEQYF. The CDR3 nucleotides are TGTGCCACCTCACAGGGGGCTTCCTACGAGCAGTACTTC.

The chain joins TRBV6-5 to TRBJ2-7; 8 bases are a match to TRBD1. V dropped 2 bases and J dropped 7; count of bases not matched to a gene: 7. The length of the CDR3 is 14 residues. The germline V gene encodes CDR1 MNHEY and CDR2 SVGAGI. CDR3 nucleotide sequence: TGTGCCAGCAGTTACCCGCAGGGGGCATGGGAGCAGTACTTC. It is translated as CASSYPQGAWEQYF.

The V gene is TRBV28, the J gene TRBJ2-5; TRBD1 matches at 8 bases. The ends lost 3 bases at V and 5 bases at J; junction bases unmatched: 5. Germline values: CDR1 MDHEN, CDR2 SYDVKM. This CDR3 has 14 amino acids. CDR3 bases: TGTGCCAGCAGTTTCCACAGGGGGTTGGAGACCCAGTACTTC. This codes for CASSFHRGLETQYF.

To note about this clone: A junction boundary mismatches the germline segment, possibly from a read error. The chain carries TRBV10-3 and TRBJ1-2, with 8 bases matching TRBD1. The CDR3 loop spans 12 amino acids. Germline-derived CDR1 and CDR2 are ENHRY and SYGVKD. CDR3 amino acids: CAISGGQGSAIF. CDR3 nucleotides: TGTGCCATCAGTGGTGGACAGGGTTCTGCAATCTTC.

In nucleotides, the CDR3 is TGTGCCAGCAGCCCCGGTCATCAAGTGGGAGAAAAACTGTTTTTT. Translated, it gives CASSPGHQVGEKLFF. V gene TRBV9 combines with J gene TRBJ1-4; the D is unclear. V lost 4 bases and J 8 bases, leaving 18 bases between the germline ends. The germline V gene has CDR1 SGDLS and CDR2 YYNGEE. There are 15 residues in the CDR3.

This clone came up a few times. The V gene is TRBV5-4, the J gene TRBJ1-2; 11 nucleotides line up with TRBD1. CDR1 and CDR2 from the germline V gene are SGHNT and YYREEE (reference sequence). The junction had 10 bases not matched to a gene; V was cut back by 3 bases and J by 9 bases. The CDR3 spans 15 residues. The CDR3 is CASSSNRDRGISYTF. The DNA for the CDR3 is TGTGCCAGCAGCTCGAATCGGGACAGGGGGATAAGCTACACCTTC.

The V gene is TRBV6-6, the J gene TRBJ1-2, with D tentatively TRBD1 (6 bases). CDR1 and CDR2 from the germline V gene are MNHNY and SVGAGI (reference sequence). This CDR3 region has 13 residues. With 6 bases removed from V and 6 bases from J, the gap between germline ends came to 14 bases. CDR3 sequence: CASRFTGLHGYTF. The CDR3 DNA reads TGTGCCAGCAGATTTACAGGGCTCCATGGCTACACCTTC.

V and J are TRBV5-1 and TRBJ2-7; 7 bases are a match to TRBD1. The CDR3 length is 14 residues. The germline gives CDR1 SGHRS, CDR2 YFSETQ. V was pared by 0 bases and J by 2 bases, with 2 bases of the junction left unmatched. The CDR3 DNA reads TGCGCCAGCAGCTTGGAGGGACAGCCCTACGAGCAGTACTTC. This codes for CASSLEGQPYEQYF.

The V and J genes are TRBV28 and TRBJ2-7; 9 positions match TRBD2. J lost 3 bases, V lost 6 bases, and 9 bases had no gene match. Germline-derived CDR1 and CDR2 are MDHEN and SYDVKM. CDR3 length: 15 amino acids. The CDR3 spells CASRLIAGVFYEQYF. In DNA form, the CDR3 reads TGTGCCAGCAGACTTATAGCGGGAGTTTTCTACGAGCAGTACTTC.

V is TRBV18 and J is TRBJ2-1, with TRBD2 matching over 12 bases. J was trimmed by 6 bases and V by 6 bases; bases with no gene match: 6. The germline V gene has CDR1 KGHSH and CDR2 LQKENI. The CDR3 totals 15 residues. The CDR3 region has the DNA TGTGCCAGCTCGACTAGCGGGAGTGGGGTCAATGAGCAGTTCTTC. Translated: CASSTSGSGVNEQFF.

The V gene is TRBV4-1, the J gene TRBJ2-7, with D uncertain. The ends were cut back, 8 bases at V and 0 bases at J, with 14 bases in the middle. The CDR3 has 14 amino acids. Germline loops: CDR1 MGHRA, CDR2 YSYEKL. DNA for the CDR3: TGCGCCAGCGCTCTCGGGCCCCGCTCCTACGAGCAGTACTTC. This codes for CASALGPRSYEQYF.

The chain couples TRBV6-1 to TRBJ2-5; tentatively, D is TRBD1 (5 bases). V was pared by 5 bases and J by 7 bases, with 11 bases between. Germline V gene data show CDR1 as MNHNS and CDR2 as SASEGT. There are 12 residues in the CDR3. The CDR3, as DNA: TGTGCCAGCAGTCGGACACAGCTGACCCAGTACTTC. Amino acids: CASSRTQLTQYF.

The gene calls are TRBV18 and TRBJ1-2; TRBD1 aligns across 8 bases. The CDR3 consists of 15 residues. CDR1 KGHSH and CDR2 LQKENI come from the germline V gene. V was clipped by 6 bases and J by 5 bases; unmatched bases: 11. The CDR3 sequence is CASSTRTGSQYGYTF. The DNA of the CDR3 is TGTGCCAGCTCGACTAGGACAGGGTCCCAGTATGGCTACACCTTC.

J is TRBJ2-2 and V is TRBV27; D is perhaps TRBD1 (6 bases). Germline-derived CDR1 and CDR2 are MNHEY and SMNVEV (reference sequence). V was pared by 3 bases and J by 7 bases, with 9 bases between. CDR3 length: 13 amino acids. As DNA, the CDR3 is TGTGCCAGCAGTTTTGGGGGCGACGGGGAGCTGTTTTTT. Its translation: CASSFGGDGELFF.

The gene calls are TRBV6-6 and TRBJ1-2; a possible D gene is TRBD1 (5 bases). Between the trimmed V and J ends, which lost 8 bases and 1 base, there was a span of 11 bases. This CDR3 region has 13 residues. The germline V gene encodes CDR1 MNHNY and CDR2 SVGAGI (reference sequence). CDR3 sequence reads: CASARTSNYGYTF. The CDR3 DNA sequence: TGTGCCAGCGCCCGGACAAGTAACTATGGCTACACCTTC.

The V and J genes are TRBV29-1 and TRBJ2-7; no clear D. The germline V gene encodes CDR1 SQVTM and CDR2 ANQGSEA. This CDR3 has 14 residues. V lost 2 bases and J lost 1, with 12 bases in between. Here the CDR3 DNA reads TGCAGCGTTGAAACTTTGAACTTTTCCTACGAGCAGTACTTC. Amino acid sequence: CSVETLNFSYEQYF.

The V call is TRBV7-9, the J call TRBJ1-4; possibly TRBD1 for D (6 bases). The CDR3 spans 15 residues. Germline lookup yields CDR1 SEHNR and CDR2 FQNEAQ (reference sequence). V lost 5 bases to trimming and J lost 3 bases, with 13 bases between them. For the CDR3, the DNA is TGTGCCAGCAGCCCCCCGGGGGGCCCTAATGAAAAACTGTTTTTT. It encodes CASSPPGGPNEKLFF.

The chain uses TRBV7-2 and TRBJ2-5; 8 nucleotides line up with TRBD2. The CDR3 has 14 residues. Germline CDR1 reads SGHTA; CDR2 reads FQGNSA. V shed 5 bases, J shed 3 bases, and the junction held 5 bases outside the gene matches. This chain's CDR3 is CASSLPGREETQYF. In DNA form, the CDR3 reads TGTGCCAGCAGCCTTCCCGGGAGGGAAGAGACCCAGTACTTC.

The chain joins TRBV11-3 to TRBJ2-1; a weak D match, TRBD1 (5 bases). Germline V lookup: CDR1 SGHNT, CDR2 YENEEA. The CDR3 contains 15 residues. Trimming removed 2 bases from V and 5 bases from J, with 13 bases in between. CDR3 bases: TGTGCCAGCAGCTTATCGATGGGGCTAAACAATGAGCAGTTCTTC. It is translated as CASSLSMGLNNEQFF. The full variable domain, in which reference TRBV11-3 and TRBJ2-1 provide the parts outside the CDR3, is EAGVVQSPRYKIIEKKQPVAFWCNPISGHNTLYWYLQNLGQGPELLIRYENEEAVDDSQLPKDRFSAERLKGVDSTLKIQPAELGDSAVYLCASSLSMGLNNEQFFGPGTRLTVL.

This sequence joins TRBV5-1 and TRBJ2-7, with a tentative D call TRBD1 (6 bases). Germline assignment: CDR1 SGHRS and CDR2 YFSETQ. Trimming stripped 4 bases from V and 0 bases from J, with 11 bases between. CDR3 size: 14 residues. Here the CDR3 DNA reads TGCGCCAGCAGCGACAGGAGTAGCTCCTACGAGCAGTACTTC. Translated, it gives CASSDRSSSYEQYF.

The rearrangement uses TRBV9 and TRBJ2-1; no definite D call. V dropped 4 bases and J dropped 1 base, with 12 bases sitting between them. Germline V gene lookup returns CDR1 SGDLS and CDR2 YYNGEE. CDR3 size: 15 residues. CDR3 nucleotides: TGTGCCAGCAGCTCCGACACCTCTTCCTACAATGAGCAGTTCTTC. Protein sequence: CASSSDTSSYNEQFF.

The J gene is TRBJ1-3, the V gene TRBV19; D gene ambiguous. Germline V lookup: CDR1 LNHDA, CDR2 SQIVND (reference sequence). This CDR3 region has 14 residues. The ends were cut back, 6 bases at V and 2 bases at J, with 11 bases in the middle. The CDR3 bases are TGTGCCAGTAGGGAGACATACCCTGGAAACACCATATATTTT. This translates into CASRETYPGNTIYF.

The chain carries TRBV9 and TRBJ2-4; no clear D gene. The CDR3 is 14 amino acids. CDR1 and CDR2 (germline): SGDLS, YYNGEE. Trimming removed 4 bases from V and 8 bases from J, with 16 bases in between. In DNA, the CDR3 is TGTGCCAGCAGCCCCCGACATGATATCGACATTCAGTACTTC. As protein: CASSPRHDIDIQYF. The full variable domain, its missing parts supplied by reference TRBV9 and TRBJ2-4, is DSGVTQTPKHLITATGQRVTLRCSPRSGDLSVYWYQQSLDQGLQFLIQYYNGEERAKGNILERFSAQQFPDLHSELNLSSLELGDSALYFCASSPRHDIDIQYFGAGTRLSVL.